This T cell receptor beta chain was sequenced for a study of cytomegalovirus exposure and HLA in healthy donors (dated by TCRdb to 2017 to 2019). Background for the entire study: The 666 repertoires of the first cohort and the 120 validation repertoires were produced on the same platform, according to a later analysis. The study was designed to test whether signatures of past pathogen exposure could be identified by cataloging public T cell receptors. A separate validation cohort of 100 to 150 different subjects was used in addition to the roughly 700-subject first cohort. To predict cytomegalovirus infection status, the study combined high-throughput TCR immunosequencing, statistical association of individual TCRs with disease status, and machine learning.

On the study overall, not on this receptor specifically: A total of about 180 TCR beta chains were listed by the study as associated with cytomegalovirus. A few of the identified cytomegalovirus-associated TCR beta chains were confirmed in vitro to be specific for cytomegalovirus antigens. Most TCR sequences were seen in very few donors, while some public TCRs were found in many individuals. The classifier was reported to diagnose cytomegalovirus status with high specificity and sensitivity in both the original cohort and the validation cohort. A later analysis found that TCRs clustered in the first cohort also tended to co-occur in the roughly 110 validation repertoires, with 94% of cluster scores above 0. All 120 or so repertoires were used to score co-occurrence in the validation cohort in a later analysis, because that analysis had no HLA typing for the cohort. The authors suggested that the approach could potentially be generalized to other disease states and immunological phenotypes.

As encoded in the germline V gene, CDR1 is LGHNA while CDR2 is YSLEER. Including the terminal cysteine and phenylalanine, the CDR3 comprises 14 residues. This entry keeps only the CDR3 DNA: 42 bases, framed from base 1. The V end gives up 4 bases and the J end 0 bases, leaving 2 bases in the junction not matched to a gene. Library construction relied on the immunoSEQ multiplex PCR assay. Processing in the source paper ran as follows. A statistical classification framework was developed to diagnose cytomegalovirus status using the catalog of TCR beta chain sequences. TCRdb limited this immuneACCESS table to in-frame rearrangements with V and J called. A share of clones is missing; checked studies link under half to unresolved V genes, and the rest is unexplained. D and trimming were read from the DNA, whereas the V and J calls and clone size are those reported in that table. This sample gives fewer than 55,000 clones in total; roughly 92% of them show up just once. The ten top clones hold 1.4% of the sample.

Donors formed part of the validation cohort, which comprised 120 or so subjects and was distinct from the first cohort of under 800 subjects. A word on this clone: The specificity of this receptor is unknown. Base qualities were left out, and no much larger clone turns up one base away.

The sample comprised PBMCs. The origin of this receptor is a man between 18 and 35 years old in good health and CMV-seronegative. The chain is assembled from TRBV4-3 and TRBJ2-5; 7 central bases correspond to TRBD2. CDR3 loop: CASSPGRYQETQYF. The nucleotide sequence is TGCGCCAGCAGCCCCGGGAGGTACCAAGAGACCCAGTACTTC.